This entry concerns a single T cell receptor (beta chain). The same CDR3 can be traced to other DNA sequences in this sample. These data originate in a study of blood T cell repertoires in COVID-19. Study-wide background: The United States, Italy and Spain were the sources of the acute and convalescent COVID-19 samples. In each case, the material was cDNA or gDNA derived from T cells, B-cell-depleted T cells, or PBMCs.

As originally analysed: Cell counts per sample came from amplifying reference gene primers. The table came from immunoSEQ multiplex PCR; TCRdb's copy has only in-frame clones and leaves some out. Clone size and the V and J calls come from that table; the DNA yielded D and trimming. The top ten hold about 8% of the sample, which has about 480,000 clones, about 89% seen once. Germline V gene lookup returns CDR1 SGHTA and CDR2 FQGNSA. CDR3 length: 12 residues. Trimming took off 1 base at V and 5 bases at J, with 6 bases between the two ends. Seattle cases were enrolled at active infection and followed longitudinally.

This chain connects TRBV7-2 to TRBJ2-7; D gene ambiguous. This clonotype originated in a woman aged 45 to 65 with COVID-19, enrolled during active disease. The sample consisted of peripheral blood. The CDR3 bases are TGTGCCAGCAGCTTAGACCGGGACGAGCAGTACTTC. Protein sequence: CASSLDRDEQYF.